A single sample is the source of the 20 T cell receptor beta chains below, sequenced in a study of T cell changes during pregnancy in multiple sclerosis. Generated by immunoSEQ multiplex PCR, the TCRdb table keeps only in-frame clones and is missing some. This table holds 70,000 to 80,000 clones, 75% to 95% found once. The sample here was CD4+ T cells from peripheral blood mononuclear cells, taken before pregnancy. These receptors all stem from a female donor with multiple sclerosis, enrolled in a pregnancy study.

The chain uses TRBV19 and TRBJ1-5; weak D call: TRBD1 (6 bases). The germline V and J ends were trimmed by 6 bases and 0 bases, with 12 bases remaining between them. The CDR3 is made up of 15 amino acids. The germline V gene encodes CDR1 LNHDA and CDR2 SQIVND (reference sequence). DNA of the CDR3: TGTGCCAGTAGACTACAGGGACCTAGCAATCAGCCCCAGCATTTT. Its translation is CASRLQGPSNQPQHF.

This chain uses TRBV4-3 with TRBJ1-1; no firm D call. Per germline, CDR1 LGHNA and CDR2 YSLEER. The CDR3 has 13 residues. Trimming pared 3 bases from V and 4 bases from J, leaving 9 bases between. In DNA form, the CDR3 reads TGCGCCAGCAGCCACCGAGGGAGCACTGAAGCTTTCTTT. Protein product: CASSHRGSTEAFF.

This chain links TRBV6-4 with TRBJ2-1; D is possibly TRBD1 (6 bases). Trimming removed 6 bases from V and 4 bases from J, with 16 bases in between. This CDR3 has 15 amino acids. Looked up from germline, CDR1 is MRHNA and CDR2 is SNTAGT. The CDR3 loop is CASSTTGYGYNEQFF. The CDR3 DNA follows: TGTGCCAGCAGCACTACAGGGTACGGATACAATGAGCAGTTCTTC.

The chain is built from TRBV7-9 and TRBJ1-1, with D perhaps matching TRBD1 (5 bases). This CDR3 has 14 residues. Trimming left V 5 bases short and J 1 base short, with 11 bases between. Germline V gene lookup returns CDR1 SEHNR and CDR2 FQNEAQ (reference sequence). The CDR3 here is CASSPDRTNTEAFF. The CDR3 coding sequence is TGTGCCAGCAGCCCCGACAGAACGAACACTGAAGCTTTCTTT.

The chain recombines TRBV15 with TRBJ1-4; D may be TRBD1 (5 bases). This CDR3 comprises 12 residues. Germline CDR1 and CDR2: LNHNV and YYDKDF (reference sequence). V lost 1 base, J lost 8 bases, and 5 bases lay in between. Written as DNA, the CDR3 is TGTGCCACCAGCAGAGGGACAGAAAAACTGTTTTTT. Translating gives CATSRGTEKLFF.

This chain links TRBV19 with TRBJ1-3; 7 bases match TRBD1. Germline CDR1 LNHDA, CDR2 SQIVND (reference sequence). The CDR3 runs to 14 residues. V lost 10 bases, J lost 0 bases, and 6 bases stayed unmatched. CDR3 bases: TGTGCCACCGACAGGGCCTCCTCTGGAAACACCATATATTTT. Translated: CATDRASSGNTIYF.

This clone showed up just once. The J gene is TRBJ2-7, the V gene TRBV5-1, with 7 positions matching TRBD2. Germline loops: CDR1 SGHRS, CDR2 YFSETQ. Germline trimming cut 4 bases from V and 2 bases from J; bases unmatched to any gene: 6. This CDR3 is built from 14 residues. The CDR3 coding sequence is TGCGCCAGCAGCCCTTCCGGGAGGCCCTACGAGCAGTACTTC. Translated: CASSPSGRPYEQYF. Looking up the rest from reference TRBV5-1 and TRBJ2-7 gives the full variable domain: KAGVTQTPRYLIKTRGQQVTLSCSPISGHRSVSWYQQTPGQGLQFLFEYFSETQRNKGNFPGRFSGRQFSNSRSEMNVSTLELGDSALYLCASSPSGRPYEQYFGPGTRLTVT.

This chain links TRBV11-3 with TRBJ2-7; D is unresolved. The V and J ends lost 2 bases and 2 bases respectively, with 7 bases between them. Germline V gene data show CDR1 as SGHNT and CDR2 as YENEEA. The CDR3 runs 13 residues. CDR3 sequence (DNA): TGTGCCAGCAGCTTACCCACTACCTACGAGCAGTACTTC. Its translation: CASSLPTTYEQYF.

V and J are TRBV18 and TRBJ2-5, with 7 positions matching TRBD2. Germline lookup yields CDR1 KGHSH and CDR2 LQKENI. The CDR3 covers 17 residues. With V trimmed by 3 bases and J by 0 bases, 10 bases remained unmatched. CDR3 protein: CASSPVHPAGNQETQYF. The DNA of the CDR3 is TGTGCCAGCTCACCGGTTCATCCAGCGGGAAACCAAGAGACCCAGTACTTC.

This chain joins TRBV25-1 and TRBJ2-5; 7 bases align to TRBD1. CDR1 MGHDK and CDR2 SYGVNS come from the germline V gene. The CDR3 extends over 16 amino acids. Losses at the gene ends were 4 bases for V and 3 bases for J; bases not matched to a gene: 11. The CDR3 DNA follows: TGTGCCAGCAGTGCCCGACAGGGAGTGCCTAAAGAGACCCAGTACTTC. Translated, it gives CASSARQGVPKETQYF.

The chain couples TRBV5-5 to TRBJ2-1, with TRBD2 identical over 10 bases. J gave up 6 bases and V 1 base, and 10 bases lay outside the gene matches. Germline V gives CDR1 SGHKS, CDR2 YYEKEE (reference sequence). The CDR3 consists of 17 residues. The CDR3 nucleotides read TGTGCCAGCAGCTTGTTAGCTAGCGGGAGAGTACCCAATGAGCAGTTCTTC. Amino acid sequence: CASSLLASGRVPNEQFF.

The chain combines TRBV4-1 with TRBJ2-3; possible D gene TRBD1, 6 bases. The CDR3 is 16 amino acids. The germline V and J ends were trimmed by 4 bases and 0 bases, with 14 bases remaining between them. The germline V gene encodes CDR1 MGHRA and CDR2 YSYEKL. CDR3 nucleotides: TGCGCCAGCAGCCCAGGACAGCTTATTAGCACAGATACGCAGTATTTT. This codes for CASSPGQLISTDTQYF.

CDR3 in amino acids: CASSMARASYEQYF. The CDR3 DNA sequence: TGTGCCAGTAGTATGGCCAGGGCCTCCTACGAGCAGTACTTC. This chain links TRBV19 with TRBJ2-7; tentatively, D is TRBD1 (5 bases). This CDR3 has 14 residues. The germline V gene encodes CDR1 LNHDA and CDR2 SQIVND (reference sequence). Trimming took off 3 bases at V and 0 bases at J, with 9 bases between the two ends. Full variable domain (remainder filled in from reference TRBV19 and TRBJ2-7): DGGITQSPKYLFRKEGQNVTLSCEQNLNHDAMYWYRQDPGQGLRLIYYSQIVNDFQKGDIAEGYSVSREKKESFPLTVTSAQKNPTAFYLCASSMARASYEQYFGPGTRLTVT.

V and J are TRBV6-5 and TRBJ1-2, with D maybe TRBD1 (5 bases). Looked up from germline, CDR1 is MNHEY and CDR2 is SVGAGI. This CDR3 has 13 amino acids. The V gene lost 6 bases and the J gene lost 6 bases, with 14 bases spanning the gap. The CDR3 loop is CASRHLQGDGYTF. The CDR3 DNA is TGTGCCAGCAGACACTTACAAGGGGATGGCTACACCTTC.

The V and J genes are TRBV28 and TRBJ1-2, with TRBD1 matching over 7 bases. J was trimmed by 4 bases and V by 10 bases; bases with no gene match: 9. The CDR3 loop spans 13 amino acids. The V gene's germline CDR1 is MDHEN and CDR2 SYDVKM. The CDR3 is CATFSDRLYGYTF. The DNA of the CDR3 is TGTGCCACCTTCTCGGACAGGCTCTATGGCTACACCTTC.

Here the CDR3 reads CASSDRGGDTQYF. The CDR3 DNA reads TGTGCCAGCAGTGATAGGGGGGGGGATACGCAGTATTTT. The chain couples TRBV6-1 to TRBJ2-3, with D possibly matching TRBD2 (7 bases). The V and J ends lost 3 bases and 6 bases respectively, with 10 bases between them. The CDR3 is made up of 13 amino acids. CDR1 and CDR2 (germline): MNHNS, SASEGT.

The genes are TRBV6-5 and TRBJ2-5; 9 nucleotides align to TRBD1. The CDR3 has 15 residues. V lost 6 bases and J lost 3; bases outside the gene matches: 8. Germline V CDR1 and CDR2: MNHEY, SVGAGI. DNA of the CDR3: TGTGCCAGCAGAGTACAGGGGGCGAGAAAAGAGACCCAGTACTTC. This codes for CASRVQGARKETQYF.

DNA for the CDR3: TGTGCCAGCAGCCTGACTAGCGGGAGGAGGTATGAGCAGTTCTTC. Amino acids: CASSLTSGRRYEQFF. The J gene is TRBJ2-1, the V gene TRBV5-4; TRBD2 matches at 13 bases. Germline loops: CDR1 SGHNT, CDR2 YYREEE (reference sequence). Unmatched junction bases numbered 6, after V lost 4 bases and J lost 8 bases. This CDR3 has 15 residues. Variable domain in full (rest from reference TRBV5-4 and TRBJ2-1): ETGVTQSPTHLIKTRGQQVTLRCSSQSGHNTVSWYQQALGQGPQFIFQYYREEENGRGNFPPRFSGLQFPNYSSELNVNALELDDSALYLCASSLTSGRRYEQFFGPGTRLTVL.

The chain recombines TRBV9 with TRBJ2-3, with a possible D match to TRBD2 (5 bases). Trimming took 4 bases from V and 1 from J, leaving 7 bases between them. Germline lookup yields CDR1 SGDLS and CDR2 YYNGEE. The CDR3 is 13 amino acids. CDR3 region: CASSRGGTDTQYF. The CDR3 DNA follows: TGTGCCAGCAGCCGGGGTGGCACAGATACGCAGTATTTT.

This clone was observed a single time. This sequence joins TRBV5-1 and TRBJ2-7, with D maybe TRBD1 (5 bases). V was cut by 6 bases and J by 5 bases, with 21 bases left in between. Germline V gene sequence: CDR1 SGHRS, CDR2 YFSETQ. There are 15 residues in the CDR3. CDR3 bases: TGCGCCAGCACCCCTCAAAGCAGGGTAGGTAACGAGCAGTACTTC. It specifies CASTPQSRVGNEQYF. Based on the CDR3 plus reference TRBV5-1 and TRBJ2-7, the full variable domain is KAGVTQTPRYLIKTRGQQVTLSCSPISGHRSVSWYQQTPGQGLQFLFEYFSETQRNKGNFPGRFSGRQFSNSRSEMNVSTLELGDSALYLCASTPQSRVGNEQYFGPGTRLTVT.